These 24 T cell receptor beta chains share one sample of origin, sequenced in a study of response to subunit inactivated influenza vaccine. Each CDR3 protein is one row after TCRdb ran MiXCR on the RT-PCR reads. Here the sample spans 650,000 to 800,000 distinct CDR3 sequences, about 14% being singletons. The sequencing here drew on PBMCs from blood, taken roughly 15 days before vaccination. The receptors originated from a man aged 50 to 59 who received an inactivated influenza vaccine.

This clonotype turned up a few times. This chain connects TRBV24-1 to TRBJ2-1; 7 nucleotides align to TRBD1. The V and J ends lost 3 bases and 9 bases, in that order; junction bases with no gene match: 10. The CDR3 is made up of 15 amino acids. The germline gives CDR1 KGHDR, CDR2 SFDVKD. The CDR3 nucleotides are TGTGCCACCAGTGATACCGGGACAGTGCTTGGTGAGCAGTTCTTC. Amino acid sequence: CATSDTGTVLGEQFF.

The rearrangement links TRBV6-2 or TRBV6-3 to TRBJ2-1; 10 bases fit TRBD2. The J segment lost 4 bases and the V segment lost 5 bases, leaving 8 bases of the junction unmatched. The CDR3 extends over 16 amino acids. CDR1 and CDR2 (germline): MNHEY, SVGEGT. The CDR3 sequence: CASSPTSGTLYNEQFF. The CDR3 coding sequence is TGTGCCAGCAGTCCAACTAGCGGGACCCTTTACAATGAGCAGTTCTTC.

V and J are TRBV18 and TRBJ1-1, with 7 nucleotides matching TRBD1. Trimming cost V 2 bases and J 4 bases; bases outside gene matches: 7. CDR3 size: 15 residues. The germline CDR1 and CDR2 sequences are KGHSH and LQKENI. The DNA for the CDR3 is TGTGCCAGCTCACCAGCGACAGGGACGAGCACTGAAGCTTTCTTT. Encoded protein: CASSPATGTSTEAFF.

Note on this clonotype: The junction does not match germline at one end; this may be a read error. This chain uses TRBV6-2 or TRBV6-3 with TRBJ1-1; D unresolved. Per germline, CDR1 MNHEY and CDR2 SVGEGT. The CDR3 has 12 residues. The CDR3 DNA reads as TGTGCCAGCAATTACTCGCTACAGGAAGCTTTCTTT. Its translation is CASNYSLQEAFF.

Comment on this clonotype: At one end, the junction sequence differs from germline, possibly due to a read error. This chain connects TRBV2 to TRBJ2-2, with 9 positions matching TRBD1. The CDR3 spans 14 residues. Germline V gene sequence: CDR1 SNHLY, CDR2 FYNNEI. CDR3 region: CTSSIGTGSGELFF. The CDR3 nucleotides read TGTACCAGCAGCATCGGGACAGGGTCCGGGGAGCTGTTTTTT. The full variable domain, completed using reference TRBV2 and TRBJ2-2, is EPEVTQTPSHQVTQMGQEVILRCVPISNHLYFYWYRQILGQKVEFLVSFYNNEISEKSEIFDDQFSVERPDGSNFTLKIRSTKLEDSAMYFCTSSIGTGSGELFFGEGSRLTVL.

In this sample, this clonotype turned up a few times. This chain uses TRBV20-1 with TRBJ1-2, with 12 bases that match TRBD1. The CDR3 runs 12 residues. Germline-derived CDR1 and CDR2 are DFQATT and SNEGSKA (reference sequence). The DNA of the CDR3 is TGCATCATCCGGGACAGGGGGCTTGGCTACACCTTC. Translation: CIIRDRGLGYTF.

Only a few counts were recorded for this clonotype. The rearrangement links TRBV5-1 to TRBJ2-7; TRBD2 aligns across 13 bases. Trimming cost V 4 bases and J 4 bases; bases outside gene matches: 11. Germline V CDR1 and CDR2: SGHRS, YFSETQ. CDR3 size: 17 residues. The CDR3 is CASSPSWTSGSVYEQYF. The CDR3 bases are TGCGCCAGCAGCCCCTCCTGGACTAGCGGGAGTGTTTACGAGCAGTACTTC.

This clonotype was recorded at least ten times. The rearrangement joins TRBV4-2 to TRBJ2-7; weak D call: TRBD1 (6 bases). CDR3 length equals 14 residues. Germline CDR1 and CDR2: LGHNA and YNFKEQ. V was trimmed by 4 bases and J by 0 bases, leaving 10 bases between them. CDR3 bases: TGTGCCAGCAGCCCTGGACAGTACTCCTACGAGCAGTACTTC. It encodes CASSPGQYSYEQYF.

V is TRBV6-1 and J is TRBJ2-1, with unresolved D. This CDR3 has 13 residues. The V gene's germline CDR1 is MNHNS and CDR2 SASEGT. V lost 4 bases to trimming and J lost 4 bases, with 8 bases between them. CDR3 in amino acids: CASSVQLYNEQFF. Written as DNA, the CDR3 is TGTGCCAGCAGTGTCCAGCTGTACAATGAGCAGTTCTTC.

This chain joins TRBV6-5 and TRBJ1-1; TRBD1 is a possible D gene (5 bases). V was cut by 0 bases and J by 4 bases, with 12 bases left in between. This CDR3 has 15 residues. CDR1 MNHEY and CDR2 SVGAGI come from the germline V gene. The CDR3: CASSYSRGLATEAFF. The DNA of the CDR3 is TGTGCCAGCAGTTACTCGCGGGGCTTAGCCACTGAAGCTTTCTTT.

This clonotype occurred a few times. This chain joins TRBV5-1 and TRBJ2-7; the D is unclear. CDR1 and CDR2 (germline): SGHRS, YFSETQ. The CDR3 has 12 amino acids. V gave up 1 base and J gave up 6 bases, with 8 bases separating them. Written as DNA, the CDR3 is TGCGCCAGCAGCTTGAACTTGCGCGAGCAGTACTTC. This translates into CASSLNLREQYF.

The chain couples TRBV20-1 to TRBJ2-7, with 10 bases fitting TRBD2. V trimming: 5 bases; J trimming: 0 bases; junction bases outside the gene matches: 7. The CDR3 runs 15 residues. Germline V gene lookup returns CDR1 DFQATT and CDR2 SNEGSKA (reference sequence). CDR3 sequence: CSAGGLALSSYEQYF. The CDR3 DNA follows: TGCAGTGCTGGGGGACTAGCGTTAAGCTCCTACGAGCAGTACTTC.

The chain recombines TRBV3-1 with TRBJ1-1; 8 nucleotides agree with TRBD1. The CDR3 has 16 residues. Germline V CDR1 and CDR2: LGHDT, YNNKEL (reference sequence). Trimming took 4 bases from V and 0 from J; bases not matched to a gene: 7. The CDR3, as DNA: TGTGCCAGCAGCCGCGGGACAGGCTCTATGAACACTGAAGCTTTCTTT. Translating gives CASSRGTGSMNTEAFF. Full variable domain (outside the CDR3, taken from reference TRBV3-1 and TRBJ1-1): DTAVSQTPKYLVTQMGNDKSIKCEQNLGHDTMYWYKQDSKKFLKIMFSYNNKELIINETVPNRFSPKSPDKAHLNLHINSLELGDSAVYFCASSRGTGSMNTEAFFGQGTRLTVV.

CDR3 sequence: CASSQDHGFAGELFF. In DNA, the CDR3 is TGCGCCAGCAGCCAAGATCATGGGTTTGCCGGGGAGCTGTTTTTT. The chain carries TRBV4-3 and TRBJ2-2; D unclear. The CDR3 is made up of 15 amino acids. Germline CDR1 is LGHNA and CDR2 is YSLEER. The V gene lost 0 bases and the J gene lost 6 bases, with 11 bases spanning the gap.

The chain is built from TRBV7-2 and TRBJ2-2; D possibly corresponds to TRBD2 (6 bases). V lost 5 bases and J lost 5, with 15 bases in between. The CDR3 is 15 residues long. Germline CDR1 reads SGHTA; CDR2 reads FQGNSA. CDR3 nucleotide sequence: TGTGCCAGCAGCCGGGGGACGGCGGGGACCGGGGAGCTGTTTTTT. This gives the protein CASSRGTAGTGELFF.

This clonotype showed up many times. V is TRBV7-2 and J is TRBJ1-5, with 7 bases matching TRBD1. The CDR3 covers 16 residues. J lost 6 bases, V lost 5 bases, and 13 bases had no gene match. Germline CDR1 reads SGHTA; CDR2 reads FQGNSA. DNA for the CDR3: TGTGCCAGCAGCCCGATGACAGGGACTAGTAGTCAGCCCCAGCATTTT. Its protein product is CASSPMTGTSSQPQHF.

The chain has TRBV20-1 and TRBJ2-7; 10 bases line up with TRBD1. CDR1 is DFQATT and CDR2 is SNEGSKA in the germline V gene (reference sequence). Trimming removed 8 bases from V and 6 bases from J; junction bases left unmatched: 13. The CDR3 has 14 amino acids. The CDR3 DNA reads TGCAGTTGTACTCCGGGACAGGGGTCGGGCGAGCAGTACTTC. Residues: CSCTPGQGSGEQYF.

The gene calls are TRBV13 and TRBJ2-5, with TRBD1 as a possible D gene (5 bases). V was shortened by 5 bases and J by 3 bases, with 10 bases between the two germline ends. Germline-derived CDR1 and CDR2 are PRHDT and FYEKMQ (reference sequence). The CDR3 loop spans 13 amino acids. The CDR3 DNA follows: TGTGCCAGCAGCCCTGGACACGAAGAGACCCAGTACTTC. Protein sequence: CASSPGHEETQYF.

There are many counts of this clonotype. The chain combines TRBV11-2 with TRBJ2-1; 9 bases line up with TRBD1. The CDR3 loop spans 13 amino acids. The J segment lost 9 bases and the V segment lost 3 bases, leaving 3 bases of the junction unmatched. Looked up from germline, CDR1 is SGHAT and CDR2 is FQNNGV. CDR3 loop: CASSFGQGFEQFF. CDR3 DNA sequence: TGTGCCAGCAGCTTTGGACAGGGGTTTGAGCAGTTCTTC.

The J gene is TRBJ2-7, the V gene TRBV6-1; 7 bases line up with TRBD1. Germline V lookup: CDR1 MNHNS, CDR2 SASEGT. The V gene end was trimmed by 11 bases and the J gene end by 1 base; junction bases not matched to a gene: 8. CDR3 length: 13 amino acids. The CDR3 is CAGNRDSSYEQYF. The CDR3 DNA reads TGTGCCGGCAACCGGGACAGTTCCTACGAGCAGTACTTC.

The chain employs TRBV11-1 and TRBJ1-2; no definite D call. V was pared by 5 bases and J by 0 bases, with 16 bases between. The germline V gene encodes CDR1 SGHAT and CDR2 FQDESV (reference sequence). CDR3 length: 16 amino acids. This CDR3 is CASSHRSHGANYGYTF. CDR3 nucleotides: TGTGCCAGCAGCCATCGCAGCCACGGAGCTAACTATGGCTACACCTTC.

The rearrangement uses TRBV20-1 and TRBJ1-6, with D hard to call. Germline lookup yields CDR1 DFQATT and CDR2 SNEGSKA (reference sequence). The CDR3 consists of 14 residues. CDR3 residues: CRLSGEAYNSPLHF. The CDR3 DNA is TGCAGGCTATCTGGGGAGGCCTATAATTCACCCCTCCACTTT.

This clonotype turned up a few times. The chain couples TRBV28 to TRBJ2-2; the D is unclear. Germline CDR1 MDHEN, CDR2 SYDVKM. The CDR3 runs to 13 residues. V lost 5 bases to trimming and J lost 6 bases, with 10 bases between them. CDR3 sequence reads: CASSPERAGELFF. CDR3 DNA: TGTGCCAGCAGTCCCGAGCGTGCCGGGGAGCTGTTTTTT. The full variable domain, completed using reference TRBV28 and TRBJ2-2, is DVKVTQSSRYLVKRTGEKVFLECVQDMDHENMFWYRQDPGLGLRLIYFSYDVKMKEKGDIPEGYSVSREKKERFSLILESASTNQTSMYLCASSPERAGELFFGEGSRLTVL.

The sample holds a few counts of this clonotype. This chain joins TRBV6-5 and TRBJ2-3; D gene unclear. Germline loops: CDR1 MNHEY, CDR2 SVGAGI. The CDR3 has 16 residues. Trimming removed 2 bases from V and 1 base from J, with 13 bases in between. The CDR3 region has the DNA TGTGCCAGCAGTTACGCATCAGCATACGGCACAGATACGCAGTATTTT. Protein product: CASSYASAYGTDTQYF.